Listed below are T cell receptor beta chains from one sample, sequenced in a study of cytomegalovirus exposure and HLA in healthy donors. TCRdb keeps only in-frame clones here, not all; method: immunoSEQ multiplex PCR. The sample has about 100,000 clones, 60% to 85% seen once; the top ten hold less than 11%. The sequencing sample was made of PBMCs. These TCRs come from a man aged 45 to 65 in good health and CMV-seronegative. Both conserved end residues are part of each CDR3. Fields, in order: D gene, clone size, J gene, V gene, CDR3 DNA, CDR3 protein. The D gene is left open where the match is weak. Clone size, where shown, is once, few, many, or a class for clones that have expanded.

D gene: TRBD2
clone size: NA
J gene: TRBJ2-7
V gene: TRBV5-1
CDR3 DNA: TGCGCCAGCAGCCCTGGGACTAGCGGGGGGGATGAGCAGTACTTC
CDR3 protein: CASSPGTSGGDEQYF

D gene: TRBD1
clone size: NA
J gene: TRBJ1-2
V gene: TRBV5-1
CDR3 DNA: TGCGCCAGCAGCTCAACGGACAGGGGGGATTATGGCTACACCTTC
CDR3 protein: CASSSTDRGDYGYTF

D gene: NA
clone size: once
J gene: TRBJ2-3
V gene: TRBV2
CDR3 DNA: TGTGCCAGCCGGTTTCTTGCGGATACGCAGTATTTT
CDR3 protein: CASRFLADTQYF

D gene: NA
clone size: few
J gene: TRBJ1-5
V gene: TRBV19
CDR3 DNA: TGTGCCAGTAGTGCGGCCGGGGGGGCGGATCAGCCCCAGCATTTT
CDR3 protein: CASSAAGGADQPQHF

D gene: TRBD2
clone size: NA
J gene: TRBJ2-3
V gene: TRBV19
CDR3 DNA: TGTGCCAGTACCCCTCAGCGGGGGGGGACAGATACGCAGTATTTT
CDR3 protein: CASTPQRGGTDTQYF

D gene: NA
clone size: NA
J gene: TRBJ2-1
V gene: TRBV21-1
CDR3 DNA: TGTGCCAGCAGCAAAGCGCTTTTCCGCAGGGAGGTCAATGAGCAGTTCTTC
CDR3 protein: CASSKALFRREVNEQFF

D gene: TRBD1
clone size: NA
J gene: TRBJ2-7
V gene: TRBV6-5
CDR3 DNA: TGTGCCAGCAACCCGGGGGGACAGGGATCCTACGAGCAGTACTTC
CDR3 protein: CASNPGGQGSYEQYF

D gene: TRBD2
clone size: NA
J gene: TRBJ2-1
V gene: TRBV7-7
CDR3 DNA: TGTGCCAGCAGCCTCTCGGGACTAGCGGCTTACAATGAGCAGTTCTTC
CDR3 protein: CASSLSGLAAYNEQFF

D gene: NA
clone size: NA
J gene: TRBJ2-4
V gene: TRBV27
CDR3 DNA: TGTGCCAGCAGTTTAGAAGTGAGCGAGTCGGTAGCCAAAAACATTCAGTACTTC
CDR3 protein: CASSLEVSESVAKNIQYF

D gene: NA
clone size: NA
J gene: TRBJ2-1
V gene: TRBV19
CDR3 DNA: TGTGCCAGTAGTTCAGGGCGTAAAGGAGCCCAAAATGAGCAGTTCTTC
CDR3 protein: CASSSGRKGAQNEQFF